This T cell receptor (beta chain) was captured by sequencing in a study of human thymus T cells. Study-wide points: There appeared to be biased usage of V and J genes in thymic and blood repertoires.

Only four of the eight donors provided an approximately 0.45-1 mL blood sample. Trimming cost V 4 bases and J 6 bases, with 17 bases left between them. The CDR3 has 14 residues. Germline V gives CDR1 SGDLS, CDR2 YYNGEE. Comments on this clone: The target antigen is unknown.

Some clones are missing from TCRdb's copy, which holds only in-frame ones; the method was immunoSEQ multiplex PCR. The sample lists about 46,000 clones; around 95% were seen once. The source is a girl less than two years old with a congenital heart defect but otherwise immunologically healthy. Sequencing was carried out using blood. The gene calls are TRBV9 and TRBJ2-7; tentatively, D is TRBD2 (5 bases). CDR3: CASSPRDYRSEQYF. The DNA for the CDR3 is TGTGCCAGCAGCCCCCGTGACTACCGCTCCGAGCAGTACTTC.